This TCR beta chain was sequenced in a study of blood T cell repertoires in COVID-19. During active infection, Seattle patients enrolled and were then monitored through disease. Under the authors' procedure: For nucleated cells, counts were estimated from reference gene primer amplification. The data were produced by immunoSEQ multiplex PCR, yet TCRdb's version contains in-frame clones alone and is incomplete. The V and J calls and clone size were taken over from that table, and D and trimming were inferred from the DNA. Of about 240,000 clones listed, approximately 85% are singletons. Germline-derived CDR1 and CDR2 are SGHNT and YYREEE (reference sequence). This CDR3 is 17 amino acids long. Trimming took 3 bases from V and 4 from J; bases not matched to a gene: 6.

This TCR came from a man aged 45 to 65 with COVID-19, enrolled during active disease. The chain is built from TRBV5-4 and TRBJ2-5, with TRBD2 identical over 16 bases. What was sequenced was peripheral blood. The CDR3 bases are TGTGCCAGCAGCTCGGGACTAGCGGGGGGGCCTCGAGAGACCCAGTACTTC. Translated, it gives CASSSGLAGGPRETQYF.